What follows is one T cell receptor beta chain and its context. Its antigen remains unknown. These data are taken from a study of cytomegalovirus exposure and HLA in healthy donors. Study findings and constraints: Common viral pathogens seemed, in a later analysis, to connect with several of the most significant clusters. According to reports, the classifier identified cytomegalovirus status with high specificity and sensitivity. Information on immune exposure was restricted to one variable (CMV serostatus).

The PCR made use of 60 Vbeta and 13 Jbeta primers. The table came from immunoSEQ multiplex PCR; TCRdb's copy has only in-frame clones and leaves some out. The profile shows fewer than 95,000 clones, about 85% of them singletons. The CDR3 runs to 17 residues. In germline, CDR1 is SGHTA, CDR2 FQGTGA. The V segment lost 4 bases and the J segment 4 bases; nucleotides outside the gene matches: 12. The rearrangement links TRBV7-3 to TRBJ2-3; 9 nucleotides match TRBD2. The sample was PBMCs. The TCR comes from a man in his forties or fifties in good health and CMV-seropositive. CDR3 region: CASSWPLAGEESDTQYF. The CDR3 DNA sequence: TGTGCCAGCAGCTGGCCGTTAGCGGGAGAGGAATCAGATACGCAGTATTTT.